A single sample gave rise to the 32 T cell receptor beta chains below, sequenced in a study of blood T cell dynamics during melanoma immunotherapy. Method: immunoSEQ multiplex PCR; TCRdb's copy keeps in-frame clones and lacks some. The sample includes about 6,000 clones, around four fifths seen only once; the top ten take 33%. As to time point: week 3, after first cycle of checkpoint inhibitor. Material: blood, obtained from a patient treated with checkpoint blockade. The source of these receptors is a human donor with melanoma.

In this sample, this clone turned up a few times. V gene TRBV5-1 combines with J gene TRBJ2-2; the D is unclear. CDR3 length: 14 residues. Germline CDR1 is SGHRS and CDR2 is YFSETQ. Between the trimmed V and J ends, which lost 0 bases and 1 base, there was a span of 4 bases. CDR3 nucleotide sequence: TGCGCCAGCAGCTTGGTAGGGAACACCGGGGAGCTGTTTTTT. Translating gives CASSLVGNTGELFF.

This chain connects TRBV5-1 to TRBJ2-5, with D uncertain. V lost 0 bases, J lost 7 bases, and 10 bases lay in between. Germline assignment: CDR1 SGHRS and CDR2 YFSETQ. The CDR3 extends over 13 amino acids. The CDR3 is CASSLVGLGTQYF. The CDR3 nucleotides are TGCGCCAGCAGCTTGGTAGGGTTGGGGACCCAGTACTTC.

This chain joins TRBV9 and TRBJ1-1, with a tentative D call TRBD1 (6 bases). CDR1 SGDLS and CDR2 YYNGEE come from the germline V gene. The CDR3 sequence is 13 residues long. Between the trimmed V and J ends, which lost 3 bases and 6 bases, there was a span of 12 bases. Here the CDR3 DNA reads TGTGCCAGCAGCGGCGAACAGGGTGCTGAAGCTTTCTTT. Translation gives CASSGEQGAEAFF.

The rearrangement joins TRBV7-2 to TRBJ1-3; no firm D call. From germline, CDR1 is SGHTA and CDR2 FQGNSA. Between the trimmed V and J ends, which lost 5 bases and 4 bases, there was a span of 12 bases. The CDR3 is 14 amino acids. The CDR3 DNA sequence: TGTGCCAGCAGCCCACCACCAATGGGAAACACCATATATTTT. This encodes CASSPPPMGNTIYF.

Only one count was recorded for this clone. The CDR3 coding sequence is TGCGCCAGCAGCCAAGATTCGCGCAGAACAAATTCACCCCTCCACTTT. Protein: CASSQDSRRTNSPLHF. This chain joins TRBV4-1 and TRBJ1-6, with no clear D. The CDR3 contains 16 residues. V lost 0 bases to trimming and J lost 7 bases, with 13 bases between them. Germline lookup yields CDR1 MGHRA and CDR2 YSYEKL.

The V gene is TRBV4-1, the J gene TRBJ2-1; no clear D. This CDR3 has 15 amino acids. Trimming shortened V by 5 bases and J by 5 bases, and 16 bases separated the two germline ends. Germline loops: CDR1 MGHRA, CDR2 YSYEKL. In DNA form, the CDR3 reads TGCGCCAGCAGCGAAGGGTCTTTTGGGGACAATGAGCAGTTCTTC. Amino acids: CASSEGSFGDNEQFF.

CDR3 in amino acids: CASSTKQAPNTEAFF. CDR3 nucleotides: TGTGCCAGCAGCACCAAACAGGCCCCGAACACTGAAGCTTTCTTT. This chain joins TRBV4-2 and TRBJ1-1; tentatively, D is TRBD1 (5 bases). With 5 bases removed from V and 1 base from J, the gap between germline ends came to 14 bases. The V gene's germline CDR1 is LGHNA and CDR2 YNFKEQ. The CDR3 contains 15 residues.

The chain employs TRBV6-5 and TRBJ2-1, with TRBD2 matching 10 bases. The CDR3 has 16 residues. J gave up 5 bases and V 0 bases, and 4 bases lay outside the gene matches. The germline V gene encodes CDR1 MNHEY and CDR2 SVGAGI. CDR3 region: CASSYSRTSGNNEQFF. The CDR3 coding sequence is TGTGCCAGCAGTTACTCTAGGACTAGCGGAAACAATGAGCAGTTCTTC.

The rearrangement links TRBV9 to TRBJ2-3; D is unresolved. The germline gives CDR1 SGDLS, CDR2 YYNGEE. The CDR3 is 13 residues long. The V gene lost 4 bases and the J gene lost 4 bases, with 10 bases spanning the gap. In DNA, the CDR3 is TGTGCCAGCAGCCCAAATTCCGCAGATACGCAGTATTTT. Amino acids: CASSPNSADTQYF.

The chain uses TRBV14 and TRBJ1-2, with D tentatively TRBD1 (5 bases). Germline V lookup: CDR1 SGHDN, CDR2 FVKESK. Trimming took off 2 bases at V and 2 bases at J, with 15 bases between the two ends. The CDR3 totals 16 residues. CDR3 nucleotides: TGTGCCAGCAGCCAAAGGGGCAGGGTTGGGAACTATGGCTACACCTTC. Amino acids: CASSQRGRVGNYGYTF.

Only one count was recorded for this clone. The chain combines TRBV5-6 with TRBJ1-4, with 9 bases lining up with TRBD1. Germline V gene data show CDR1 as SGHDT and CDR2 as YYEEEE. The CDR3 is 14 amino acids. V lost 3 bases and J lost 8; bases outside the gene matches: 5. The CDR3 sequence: CASSYTGGLEKLFF. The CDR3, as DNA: TGTGCCAGCAGCTATACAGGGGGCCTAGAAAAACTGTTTTTT.

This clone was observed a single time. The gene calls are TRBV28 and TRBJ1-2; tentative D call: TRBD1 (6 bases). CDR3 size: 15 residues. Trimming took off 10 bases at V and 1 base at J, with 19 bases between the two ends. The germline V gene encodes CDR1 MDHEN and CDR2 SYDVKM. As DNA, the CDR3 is TGTGCCACCGCTCTGACAGGTGCCATTAACTATGGCTACACCTTC. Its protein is CATALTGAINYGYTF.

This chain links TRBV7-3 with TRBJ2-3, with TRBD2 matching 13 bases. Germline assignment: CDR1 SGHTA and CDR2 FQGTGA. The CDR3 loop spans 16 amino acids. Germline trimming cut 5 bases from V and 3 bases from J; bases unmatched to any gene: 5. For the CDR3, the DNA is TGTGCCAGCAGCAGGACTAGCGGGAGTGTAACAGATACGCAGTATTTT. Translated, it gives CASSRTSGSVTDTQYF.

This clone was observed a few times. DNA of the CDR3: TGTGCCATCAGTGAGAGAGAGGGCCATAATTCACCCCTCCACTTT. Protein: CAISEREGHNSPLHF. V is TRBV10-3 and J is TRBJ1-6; D gene ambiguous. In germline, CDR1 is ENHRY, CDR2 SYGVKD. CDR3 length: 15 amino acids. The V and J ends lost 2 bases and 5 bases respectively, with 10 bases between them.

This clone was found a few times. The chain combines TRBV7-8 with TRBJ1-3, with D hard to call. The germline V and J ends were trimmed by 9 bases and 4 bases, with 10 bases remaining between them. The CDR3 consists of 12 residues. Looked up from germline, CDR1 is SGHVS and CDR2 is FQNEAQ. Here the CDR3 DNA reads TGTGCCAGTAGAGAGACGGGAAACACCATATATTTT. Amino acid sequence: CASRETGNTIYF. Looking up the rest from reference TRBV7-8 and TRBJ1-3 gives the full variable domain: GAGVSQSPRYKVAKRGQDVALRCDPISGHVSLFWYQQALGQGPEFLTYFQNEAQLDKSGLPSDRFFAERPEGSVSTLKIQRTQQEDSAVYLCASRETGNTIYFGEGSWLTVV.

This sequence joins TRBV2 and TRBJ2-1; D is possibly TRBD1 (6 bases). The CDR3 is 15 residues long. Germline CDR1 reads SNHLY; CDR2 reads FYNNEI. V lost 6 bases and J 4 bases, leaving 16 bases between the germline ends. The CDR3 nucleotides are TGTGCCAGCAGGGCTACAGGGTTTGGGTACAATGAGCAGTTCTTC. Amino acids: CASRATGFGYNEQFF.

As DNA, the CDR3 is TGCAGCACAGCCCGGGACAGGGAGCAGTTCTTC. It yields the protein CSTARDREQFF. The chain has TRBV29-1 and TRBJ2-1; 8 nucleotides line up with TRBD1. The germline V gene has CDR1 SQVTM and CDR2 ANQGSEA. The length of the CDR3 is 11 residues. J gave up 10 bases and V 8 bases, and 7 bases lay outside the gene matches.

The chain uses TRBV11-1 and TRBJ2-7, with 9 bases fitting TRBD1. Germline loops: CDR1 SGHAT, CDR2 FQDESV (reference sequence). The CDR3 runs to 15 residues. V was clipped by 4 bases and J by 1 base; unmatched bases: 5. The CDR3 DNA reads TGTGCCAGCAGCTCGCCGGGACAGGGATCCTACGAGCAGTACTTC. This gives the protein CASSSPGQGSYEQYF.

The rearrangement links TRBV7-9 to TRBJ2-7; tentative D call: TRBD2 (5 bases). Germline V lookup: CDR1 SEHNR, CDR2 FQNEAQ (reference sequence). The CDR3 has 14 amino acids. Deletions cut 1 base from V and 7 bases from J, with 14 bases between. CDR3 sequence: CASSLGGFPGEQYF. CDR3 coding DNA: TGTGCCAGCAGCTTAGGTGGCTTTCCGGGGGAGCAGTACTTC. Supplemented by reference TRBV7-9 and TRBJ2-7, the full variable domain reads DTGVSQNPRHKITKRGQNVTFRCDPISEHNRLYWYRQTLGQGPEFLTYFQNEAQLEKSRLLSDRFSAERPKGSFSTLEIQRTEQGDSAMYLCASSLGGFPGEQYFGPGTRLTVT.

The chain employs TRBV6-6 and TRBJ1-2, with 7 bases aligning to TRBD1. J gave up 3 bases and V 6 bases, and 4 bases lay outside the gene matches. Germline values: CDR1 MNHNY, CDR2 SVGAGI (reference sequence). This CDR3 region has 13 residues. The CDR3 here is CASSQGGYYGYTF. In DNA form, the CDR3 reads TGTGCCAGCAGCCAAGGGGGCTACTATGGCTACACCTTC.

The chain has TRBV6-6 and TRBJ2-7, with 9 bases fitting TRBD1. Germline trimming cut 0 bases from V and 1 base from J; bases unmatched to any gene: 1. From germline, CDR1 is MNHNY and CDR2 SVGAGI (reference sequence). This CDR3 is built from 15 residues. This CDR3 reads CASSYSGQGSYEQYF. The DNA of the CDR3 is TGTGCCAGCAGTTACTCCGGACAGGGGTCCTACGAGCAGTACTTC.

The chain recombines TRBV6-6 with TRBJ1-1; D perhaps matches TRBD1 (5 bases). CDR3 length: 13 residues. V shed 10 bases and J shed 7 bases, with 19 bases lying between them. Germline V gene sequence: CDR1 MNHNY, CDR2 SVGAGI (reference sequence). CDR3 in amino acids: CAISSLDSVEAFF. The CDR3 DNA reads TGTGCCATCTCCAGTCTTGACAGCGTTGAAGCTTTCTTT.

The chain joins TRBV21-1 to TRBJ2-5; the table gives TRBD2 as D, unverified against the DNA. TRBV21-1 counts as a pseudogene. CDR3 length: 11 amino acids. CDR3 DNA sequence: TGTGCCAGCAGCAGGAGAGAAGGCCAGTACTTC. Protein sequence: CASSRREGQYF.

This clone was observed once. The DNA of the CDR3 is TGCGCCAGCAGCCAAGAGGGACAGGGTAACTATGGCTACACCTTC. Translation gives CASSQEGQGNYGYTF. The rearrangement uses TRBV4-3 and TRBJ1-2; 9 nucleotides agree with TRBD1. CDR1 is LGHNA and CDR2 is YSLEER in the germline V gene. The J segment lost 1 base and the V segment lost 0 bases, leaving 0 bases of the junction unmatched. The length of the CDR3 is 15 residues.

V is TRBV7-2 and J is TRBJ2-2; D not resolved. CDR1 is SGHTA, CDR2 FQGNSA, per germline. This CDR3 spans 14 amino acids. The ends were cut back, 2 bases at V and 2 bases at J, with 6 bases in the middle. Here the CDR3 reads CASSLYANTGELFF. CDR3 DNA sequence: TGTGCCAGCAGCTTATACGCCAACACCGGGGAGCTGTTTTTT.

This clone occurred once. The CDR3 region has the DNA TGTGCCAGCAGCTTAGGTGGGCCTAGAACAGATACGCAGTATTTT. Protein sequence: CASSLGGPRTDTQYF. The rearrangement uses TRBV7-9 and TRBJ2-3; D ambiguous. The CDR3 covers 15 residues. V was pared by 1 base and J by 3 bases, with 11 bases between. CDR1 SEHNR and CDR2 FQNEAQ come from the germline V gene (reference sequence).

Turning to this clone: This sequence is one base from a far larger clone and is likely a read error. Written as DNA, the CDR3 is TGTGCCAGCAGCTTGGGGGGGTACCCCTATGGCTACACCTTC. It specifies CASSLGGYPYGYTF. The chain couples TRBV5-8 to TRBJ1-2, with D possibly TRBD1 on 5 matching bases. Germline loops: CDR1 SGHTS, CDR2 YDEGEE. Trimming removed 0 bases from V and 4 bases from J, with 10 bases in between. This CDR3 is 14 amino acids long. Variable domain in full (rest from reference TRBV5-8 and TRBJ1-2): EAGVTQSPTHLIKTRGQQATLRCSPISGHTSVYWYQQALGLGLQFLLWYDEGEERNRGNFPPRFSGRQFPNYSSELNVNALELEDSALYLCASSLGGYPYGYTFGSGTRLTVV.

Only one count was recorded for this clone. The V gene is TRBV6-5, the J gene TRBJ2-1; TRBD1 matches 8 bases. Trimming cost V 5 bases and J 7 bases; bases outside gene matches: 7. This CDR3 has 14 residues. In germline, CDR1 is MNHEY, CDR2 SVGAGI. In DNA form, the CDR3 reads TGTGCCAGCAGTAAACCGACAGGGGTGAATGAGCAGTTCTTC. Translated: CASSKPTGVNEQFF.

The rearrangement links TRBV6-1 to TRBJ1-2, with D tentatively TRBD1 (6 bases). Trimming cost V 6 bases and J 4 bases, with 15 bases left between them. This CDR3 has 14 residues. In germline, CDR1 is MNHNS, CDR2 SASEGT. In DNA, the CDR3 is TGTGCCAGCAGAGAAAACCCACAGGGCTATGGCTACACCTTC. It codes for CASRENPQGYGYTF.

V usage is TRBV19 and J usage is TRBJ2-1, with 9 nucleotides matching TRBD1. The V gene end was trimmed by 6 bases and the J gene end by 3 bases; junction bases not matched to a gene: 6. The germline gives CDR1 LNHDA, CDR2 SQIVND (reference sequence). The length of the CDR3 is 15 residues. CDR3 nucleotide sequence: TGTGCCAGTAGCGTACCGGGACAGGGCTACAATGAGCAGTTCTTC. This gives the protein CASSVPGQGYNEQFF.

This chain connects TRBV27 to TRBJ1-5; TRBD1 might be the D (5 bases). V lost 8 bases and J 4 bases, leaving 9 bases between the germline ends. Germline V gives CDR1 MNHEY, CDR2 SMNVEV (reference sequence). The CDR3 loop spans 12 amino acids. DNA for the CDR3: TGTGCCAGCCGGGAGGGGAATCAGCCCCAGCATTTT. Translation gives CASREGNQPQHF.

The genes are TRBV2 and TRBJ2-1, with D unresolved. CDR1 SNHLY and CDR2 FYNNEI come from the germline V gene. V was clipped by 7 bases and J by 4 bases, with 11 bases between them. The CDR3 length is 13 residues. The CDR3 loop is CASTQAGYNEQFF. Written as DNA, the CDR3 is TGTGCCAGCACGCAGGCTGGATACAATGAGCAGTTCTTC.